The 21 T cell receptor beta chains below all came from one sample that was sequenced in a study of blood T cell repertoires in COVID-19 (TCRdb year 2020). The library was made by the immunoSEQ multiplex PCR assay. The clones in this table, taken by TCRdb from immuneACCESS, are in-frame only. Not every clone is retained; where verified, under half of the shortfall comes from an unresolved V gene, and the cause of the rest is unknown. In all, the sample holds 94,000 or so clones, and around 88% of those were seen once. Clones ranked in the top ten supply roughly 7.4% of the sample. The sequencing input was peripheral blood. Receptors were obtained from a woman aged 70-85 years with acute or convalescent COVID-19.

V is TRBV7-8 and J is TRBJ2-7; 9 positions agree with TRBD2. The CDR3 contains 18 residues. V gave up 0 bases and J gave up 3 bases; unmatched junction bases: 12. CDR1 and CDR2 (germline): SGHVS, FQNEAQ. The CDR3 region is CASSLAATLAGVFYEQYF. CDR3 DNA: TGTGCCAGCAGCTTAGCGGCCACCTTAGCGGGAGTGTTCTACGAGCAGTACTTC.

The V gene is TRBV10-3, the J gene TRBJ2-1; D is perhaps TRBD2 (5 bases). CDR1 and CDR2 from the germline V gene are ENHRY and SYGVKD. The CDR3 has 14 amino acids. With 0 bases removed from V and 8 bases from J, the gap between germline ends came to 11 bases. CDR3 sequence reads: CAISESVRDHEQFF. The CDR3 DNA sequence: TGTGCCATCAGTGAGTCAGTCCGGGATCATGAGCAGTTCTTC.

The J gene is TRBJ1-6, the V gene TRBV6-1, with 10 positions matching TRBD1. The V gene end was trimmed by 1 base and the J gene end by 9 bases; junction bases not matched to a gene: 0. In germline, CDR1 is MNHNS, CDR2 SASEGT. The CDR3 covers 14 residues. The CDR3 sequence: CASSEGTGGSPLHF. The DNA of the CDR3 is TGTGCCAGCAGTGAAGGGACAGGGGGTTCACCCCTCCACTTT.

Here the CDR3 reads CASSPDRFEPQHF. CDR3 nucleotides: TGTGCCAGCAGCCCCGACAGGTTCGAGCCCCAGCATTTT. The genes are TRBV7-2 and TRBJ1-5; D is perhaps TRBD1 (6 bases). Deletions cut 5 bases from V and 8 bases from J, with 13 bases between. The CDR3 spans 13 residues. Germline V lookup: CDR1 SGHTA, CDR2 FQGNSA.

The chain uses TRBV6-5 and TRBJ2-2; 7 bases map to TRBD1. The V gene end was trimmed by 8 bases and the J gene end by 1 base; junction bases not matched to a gene: 7. Germline V lookup: CDR1 MNHEY, CDR2 SVGAGI. CDR3 length equals 15 residues. The CDR3 spells CASRSGQLNTGELFF. Written as DNA, the CDR3 is TGTGCCAGCCGGTCGGGACAGCTGAACACCGGGGAGCTGTTTTTT.

This rearrangement joins TRBV9 to TRBJ2-7; 9 bases align to TRBD1. V shed 0 bases, J shed 5 bases, and the junction held 6 bases outside the gene matches. The CDR3 runs 15 residues. Per the germline V gene, CDR1 is SGDLS and CDR2 is YYNGEE. The CDR3 region is CASSVAGQGANEQYF. The CDR3 DNA is TGTGCCAGCAGCGTAGCGGGACAGGGCGCCAACGAGCAGTACTTC. Looking up the rest from reference TRBV9 and TRBJ2-7 gives the full variable domain: DSGVTQTPKHLITATGQRVTLRCSPRSGDLSVYWYQQSLDQGLQFLIQYYNGEERAKGNILERFSAQQFPDLHSELNLSSLELGDSALYFCASSVAGQGANEQYFGPGTRLTVT.

The count of this clone is one. Germline and junction disagree at one end, which may indicate a read error. Other DNA sequences in the same sample also yield this CDR3. The chain has TRBV18 and TRBJ1-5; D might be TRBD1 (5 bases). The CDR3 runs to 15 residues. CDR1 is KGHSH, CDR2 LQKENI, per germline. The CDR3 DNA follows: TGTGCCAGCTCACCAGGGCAGGGAAGAAGTCAGCCCCAACATTTT. Its translation: CASSPGQGRSQPQHF.

This clone was counted a single time. This chain links TRBV18 with TRBJ2-5; TRBD1 agrees at 8 bases. The germline V gene encodes CDR1 KGHSH and CDR2 LQKENI. The V gene end was trimmed by 2 bases and the J gene end by 4 bases; junction bases not matched to a gene: 3. The CDR3 totals 14 residues. As DNA, the CDR3 is TGTGCCAGCTCACCAGACAGGGGCGTAGAGACCCAGTACTTC. Amino acids: CASSPDRGVETQYF.

The chain uses TRBV24-1 and TRBJ1-1; TRBD1 agrees at 7 bases. The CDR3 extends over 12 amino acids. V was clipped by 4 bases and J by 10 bases; unmatched bases: 5. Germline values: CDR1 KGHDR, CDR2 SFDVKD. In nucleotides, the CDR3 is TGTGCCACCAGTGAAGCGACAGGGAGAGCTTTCTTT. Translation: CATSEATGRAFF.

The V and J genes are TRBV5-3 and TRBJ2-1; tentatively, D is TRBD1 (5 bases). TRBV5-3 falls under the ORF class, with uncertain function. There are 14 residues in the CDR3. V shed 5 bases and J shed 2 bases, with 11 bases lying between them. The CDR3 sequence is CARRKGRTYNEQFF. The CDR3 bases are TGTGCCAGAAGAAAGGGGCGGACCTACAATGAGCAGTTCTTC.

This clone was counted once. The genes are TRBV27 and TRBJ2-7; D unclear. V was cut by 4 bases and J by 3 bases, with 19 bases left in between. The V gene's germline CDR1 is MNHEY and CDR2 SMNVEV (reference sequence). The CDR3 runs to 16 residues. The CDR3: CASSYGGSPAVYEQYF. CDR3 bases: TGTGCCAGCAGTTACGGTGGTTCTCCGGCGGTCTACGAGCAGTACTTC.

The chain uses TRBV6-5 and TRBJ2-3; possible D gene TRBD1, 6 bases. The length of the CDR3 is 13 residues. Looked up from germline, CDR1 is MNHEY and CDR2 is SVGAGI. Trimming took 6 bases from V and 2 from J, leaving 9 bases between them. The CDR3 sequence: CASRPGDTDTQYF. The CDR3 DNA reads as TGTGCCAGCAGGCCAGGGGACACAGATACGCAGTATTTT.

The V and J genes are TRBV5-1 and TRBJ1-4; 11 positions agree with TRBD1. After removal of 4 bases from V and 7 bases from J, the junction contained 6 bases not matched to a gene. The CDR3 loop spans 15 amino acids. From germline, CDR1 is SGHRS and CDR2 YFSETQ. The CDR3 DNA follows: TGCGCCAGCAGCCCGGGGACAGGGGGTTTTGAAAAACTGTTTTTT. This encodes CASSPGTGGFEKLFF.

This clone has only a few counts. The V gene is TRBV3-1 (or the pseudogene TRBV3-2), the J gene TRBJ1-5; a weak D match, TRBD1 (6 bases). CDR3 length equals 16 residues. Germline V lookup: CDR1 LGHDT, CDR2 YNNKEL (reference sequence). Trimming shortened V by 1 base and J by 2 bases, and 12 bases separated the two germline ends. The chain's CDR3 is CASSQGGRGGNQPQHF. In nucleotides, the CDR3 is TGTGCCAGCAGCCAAGGGGGGCGAGGTGGCAATCAGCCCCAGCATTTT.

This chain links TRBV18 with TRBJ2-5, with D possibly being TRBD1 (6 bases). The CDR3 length is 15 residues. Trimming took 2 bases from V and 1 from J, leaving 11 bases between them. Germline assignment: CDR1 KGHSH and CDR2 LQKENI. In DNA, the CDR3 is TGTGCCAGCTCACCAGGGACACTTGTCCAAGAGACCCAGTACTTC. Translation gives CASSPGTLVQETQYF. Based on the CDR3 plus reference TRBV18 and TRBJ2-5, the full variable domain is NAGVMQNPRHLVRRRGQEARLRCSPMKGHSHVYWYRQLPEEGLKFMVYLQKENIIDESGMPKERFSAEFPKEGPSILRIQQVVRGDSAAYFCASSPGTLVQETQYFGPGTRLLVL.

V usage is TRBV5-1 and J usage is TRBJ1-3; the D is unclear. V was trimmed by 0 bases and J by 0 bases, leaving 10 bases between them. Germline CDR1 is SGHRS and CDR2 is YFSETQ. This CDR3 spans 16 amino acids. CDR3 protein: CASSLDGGSSGNTIYF. CDR3 sequence (DNA): TGCGCCAGCAGCTTGGACGGCGGAAGCTCTGGAAACACCATATATTTT.

The rearrangement uses TRBV29-1 and TRBJ1-2; tentatively, D is TRBD1 (6 bases). Trimming cost V 5 bases and J 4 bases, with 8 bases left between them. This CDR3 contains 11 residues. CDR1 is SQVTM, CDR2 ANQGSEA, per germline. The CDR3 reads CSVQTGYGYTF. CDR3 DNA sequence: TGCAGCGTTCAGACAGGCTATGGCTACACCTTC.

V and J are TRBV18 and TRBJ2-5, with TRBD1 matching over 7 bases. The CDR3 totals 13 residues. Germline loops: CDR1 KGHSH, CDR2 LQKENI. V lost 5 bases and J lost 4; bases outside the gene matches: 4. CDR3 bases: TGTGCCAGCTCAGCCCGGGACAGAGAGACCCAGTACTTC. Residues: CASSARDRETQYF.

The chain uses TRBV3-1 (or the pseudogene TRBV3-2) and TRBJ1-2; D is unclear. The CDR3 consists of 12 residues. Germline loops: CDR1 LGHDT, CDR2 YNNKEL (reference sequence). Trimming shortened V by 2 bases and J by 13 bases, and 14 bases separated the two germline ends. This CDR3 is CASSQPGSSSTF. CDR3 DNA: TGTGCCAGCAGCCAACCGGGATCGTCTTCCACCTTC.

The chain links TRBV2 to TRBJ1-4; possible D gene TRBD1, 6 bases. The CDR3 loop spans 19 amino acids. Per the germline V gene, CDR1 is SNHLY and CDR2 is FYNNEI. The ends were cut back, 2 bases at V and 0 bases at J, with 19 bases in the middle. The chain's CDR3 is CASSEFWDQGHATNEKLFF. The DNA for the CDR3 is TGTGCCAGCAGTGAATTCTGGGACCAGGGGCATGCAACTAATGAAAAACTGTTTTTT.

The gene calls are TRBV9 and TRBJ1-5; D unresolved. The CDR3 totals 16 residues. V gave up 3 bases and J gave up 0 bases, with 13 bases separating them. The germline CDR1 and CDR2 sequences are SGDLS and YYNGEE. CDR3 in amino acids: CASSGHSLYSNQPQHF. The CDR3 DNA reads TGTGCCAGCAGCGGGCACAGTCTTTATAGCAATCAGCCCCAGCATTTT.